This TCR beta chain was captured in a study of T cell clusters in autoimmune cytopenias. This CDR3 is 13 amino acids long. CDR1 is MNHEY and CDR2 is SMNVEV in the germline V gene (reference sequence). Each sample's input was roughly 250 ng genomic DNA, 30,000 to 45,000 genome equivalents. According to its frequency, this clonotype is medium-sized. One tube held mixed TRB-A and TRB-B primer pools for touch-down PCR. After re-calling the multiplex PCR reads, TCRdb lists one entry per CDR3 protein, DNA absent. The sample has about 5,000 distinct CDR3 sequences; the top ten hold around 19%. The chain is built from TRBV27 and TRBJ2-3. The origin of this receptor is a human donor with an autoimmune cytopenia or autoimmune hepatitis (not recorded which). Sequencing was carried out using peripheral blood. Here the CDR3 reads CASSLWNTDTQYF.